Below, 13 T cell receptor beta chains from the same sample are listed, as sequenced in a study of blood T cell repertoires in COVID-19. The table came from immunoSEQ multiplex PCR; TCRdb's copy has only in-frame clones and leaves some out. The table lists about 270,000 clones, around 82% of them singletons. The sample was peripheral blood. The source is an elderly man with acute or convalescent COVID-19.

The chain combines TRBV6-5 with TRBJ1-2, with 8 bases that match TRBD1. Germline trimming cut 2 bases from V and 4 bases from J; bases unmatched to any gene: 9. This CDR3 is built from 16 residues. Germline V gene data show CDR1 as MNHEY and CDR2 as SVGAGI. The CDR3 DNA follows: TGTGCCAGCAGTTACATATTGCGGACAGGGACCTATGGCTACACCTTC. It encodes CASSYILRTGTYGYTF.

There are a few counts of this clone. The chain joins TRBV29-1 to TRBJ2-1, with TRBD1 matching 7 bases. Germline trimming cut 0 bases from V and 0 bases from J; bases unmatched to any gene: 11. The germline V gene encodes CDR1 SQVTM and CDR2 ANQGSEA. The CDR3 is made up of 18 amino acids. CDR3 sequence reads: CSVEDPVSGQTSYNEQFF. CDR3 nucleotides: TGCAGCGTTGAAGATCCAGTATCGGGACAGACCTCCTACAATGAGCAGTTCTTC.

The rearrangement links TRBV19 to TRBJ1-5; 7 bases align to TRBD1. This CDR3 is 14 amino acids long. CDR1 is LNHDA and CDR2 is SQIVND in the germline V gene (reference sequence). The ends lost 9 bases at V and 0 bases at J; junction bases unmatched: 5. The CDR3 protein is CASRDSYSNQPQHF. Here the CDR3 DNA reads TGTGCCAGCCGGGACAGCTATAGCAATCAGCCCCAGCATTTT.

The chain uses TRBV10-2 and TRBJ2-5; D might be TRBD2 (5 bases). Germline loops: CDR1 WSHSY, CDR2 SAAADI. The CDR3 is made up of 12 amino acids. Between the trimmed V and J ends, which lost 8 bases and 0 bases, there was a span of 7 bases. Written as DNA, the CDR3 is TGCGCCAGCTCCGGGAACCAAGAGACCCAGTACTTC. Translating it yields CASSGNQETQYF.

This clone was detected only once. The chain uses TRBV4-1 and TRBJ2-5; D may be TRBD2 (5 bases). V dropped 0 bases and J dropped 5 bases, with 10 bases sitting between them. The CDR3 sequence is 14 residues long. Germline values: CDR1 MGHRA, CDR2 YSYEKL. The chain's CDR3 is CASSQDRSAETQYF. CDR3 sequence (DNA): TGCGCCAGCAGCCAAGATCGTAGCGCGGAGACCCAGTACTTC.

The chain couples TRBV6-2 or TRBV6-3 to TRBJ1-5; 8 bases agree with TRBD1. V shed 2 bases, J shed 7 bases, and the junction held 19 bases outside the gene matches. The CDR3 totals 19 residues. CDR1 and CDR2 (germline): MNHEY, SVGEGT. The CDR3 protein is CASSYGGVGQGDFAQPQHF. CDR3 sequence (DNA): TGTGCCAGCAGTTACGGGGGCGTTGGACAGGGTGATTTTGCCCAGCCCCAGCATTTT.

This clone was found once. This chain links TRBV18 with TRBJ2-7; tentatively, D is TRBD2 (5 bases). CDR1 KGHSH and CDR2 LQKENI come from the germline V gene. This CDR3 is built from 12 residues. The V end was cut by 0 bases, the J end by 7 bases, with 7 bases between. For the CDR3, the DNA is TGTGCCAGCTCACCACCCACGGGAGAGCAGTACTTC. It translates to CASSPPTGEQYF.

This sequence joins TRBV29-1 and TRBJ1-4, with D possibly matching TRBD1 (5 bases). Trimming stripped 4 bases from V and 6 bases from J, with 15 bases between. CDR1 and CDR2 from the germline V gene are SQVTM and ANQGSEA. This CDR3 contains 14 residues. The CDR3 bases are TGCAGCGTTGCCTCAGGGCCAGGGTATGAAAAACTGTTTTTT. Translated, it gives CSVASGPGYEKLFF.

V and J are TRBV28 and TRBJ1-2, with 8 bases that match TRBD1. This CDR3 is built from 15 residues. V shed 5 bases and J 5 bases; nucleotides not matched to a gene: 10. CDR1 MDHEN and CDR2 SYDVKM come from the germline V gene. This chain's CDR3 is CASSSTGGEFYGYTF. For the CDR3, the DNA is TGTGCCAGCAGTAGTACAGGGGGAGAGTTTTATGGCTACACCTTC.

This chain connects TRBV15 to TRBJ1-6; D call uncertain. From germline, CDR1 is LNHNV and CDR2 YYDKDF (reference sequence). V was trimmed by 0 bases and J by 0 bases, leaving 6 bases between them. The CDR3 has 16 residues. The CDR3 loop is CATSRDLSSYNSPLHF. The CDR3 DNA reads as TGTGCCACCAGCAGAGATCTTAGCTCCTATAATTCACCCCTCCACTTT. Using reference TRBV15 and TRBJ1-6 for the parts outside the CDR3, the full variable domain is DAMVIQNPRYQVTQFGKPVTLSCSQTLNHNVMYWYQQKSSQAPKLLFHYYDKDFNNEADTPDNFQSRRPNTSFCFLDIRSPGLGDTAMYLCATSRDLSSYNSPLHFGNGTRLTVT.

J is TRBJ1-2 and V is TRBV5-4; 7 bases are a match to TRBD1. The V segment lost 3 bases and the J segment 5 bases; nucleotides outside the gene matches: 13. This CDR3 region has 16 residues. The germline CDR1 and CDR2 sequences are SGHNT and YYREEE (reference sequence). As DNA, the CDR3 is TGTGCCAGCAGCTCGAAGACAGGGCTGGTCTCTTATGGCTACACCTTC. Translated: CASSSKTGLVSYGYTF.

V is TRBV29-1 and J is TRBJ1-2; 10 positions agree with TRBD1. J lost 2 bases, V lost 7 bases, and 4 bases had no gene match. The germline CDR1 and CDR2 sequences are SQVTM and ANQGSEA. The CDR3 has 13 amino acids. The CDR3 bases are TGCAGCGCGACAGGGGGCGAAAACTATGGCTACACCTTC. Its translation is CSATGGENYGYTF.

The chain uses TRBV19 and TRBJ1-5; D possibly corresponds to TRBD1 (6 bases). The germline CDR1 and CDR2 sequences are LNHDA and SQIVND (reference sequence). The ends were cut back, 5 bases at V and 5 bases at J, with 13 bases in the middle. The CDR3 extends over 14 amino acids. The CDR3 DNA reads as TGTGCCAGTAGTTTACCGGGGGGCTATCAGCCCCAGCATTTT. Its translation is CASSLPGGYQPQHF.